This T cell receptor (beta chain) was profiled in a study of blood T cell repertoires in COVID-19. About the study: Donors in the United States, Italy and Spain gave samples during acute or convalescent COVID-19. In each case, the material was cDNA or gDNA derived from T cells, B-cell-depleted T cells, or PBMCs.

Trimming took 3 bases from V and 7 from J; bases not matched to a gene: 12. CDR1 and CDR2 (germline): LGHNA, YNFKEQ. The CDR3 totals 17 residues. As handled by the study authors: Reference gene primer amplification gave nucleated cell count estimates. Repertoires were generated with immunoSEQ multiplex PCR, while TCRdb's copy carries only in-frame clones and drops some. V, J and clone size are taken as reported in that table, and D and trimming were inferred from the DNA itself. The sample yields about 260,000 clones, about 87% seen once. V usage is TRBV4-2 and J usage is TRBJ1-4, with 9 bases that match TRBD1. The sequenced sample consisted of peripheral blood. The clonotype comes from a man aged 55 to 70 who had recovered from COVID-19. The CDR3 bases are TGTGCCAGCAGCCAGGATTTCACGACAGGGGGTTTTGAAAAACTGTTTTTT. It specifies CASSQDFTTGGFEKLFF.